This T cell receptor (beta chain) emerged from a study of T cell repertoires in cytomegalovirus infection. Across the study: Use of recently identified HLA-C-restricted and well-studied HLA-B-restricted CMV epitopes was part of the study. Shared public TCR beta signatures pointed to both CMV infection and a matching HLA type.

Broader study findings: Predominance within the ex vivo response was attributable to HLA-C-restricted CMV-specific TCR beta clonotypes. Individuals carrying CMV plus the relevant HLA were identified by cumulative frequency of public TCR beta families.

TCRdb reprocessed the reads via MiXCR and lists one record per CDR3 protein. Here the sample spans roughly 920,000 distinct CDR3 sequences, approximately 30% being singletons. In the case of this clonotype: Its specificity is unknown.

The source material was cultured CD8+ T cells from PBMCs, sampled from culture after CMV antigen stimulation. The TCR sequence derives from a human donor in good health (CMV status not recorded). Some clones in this sample may be carry-over from other donors' samples.

For the CDR3, the DNA is TGCAGTGCTACTCAAATACAGGTCTACGAGCAGTACTTC. Residues: CSATQIQVYEQYF. J is TRBJ2-7 and V is TRBV20-1; maybe TRBD1 (5 bases). V lost 4 bases, J lost 3 bases, and 13 bases lay in between. Looked up from germline, CDR1 is DFQATT and CDR2 is SNEGSKA (reference sequence). This CDR3 comprises 13 residues.